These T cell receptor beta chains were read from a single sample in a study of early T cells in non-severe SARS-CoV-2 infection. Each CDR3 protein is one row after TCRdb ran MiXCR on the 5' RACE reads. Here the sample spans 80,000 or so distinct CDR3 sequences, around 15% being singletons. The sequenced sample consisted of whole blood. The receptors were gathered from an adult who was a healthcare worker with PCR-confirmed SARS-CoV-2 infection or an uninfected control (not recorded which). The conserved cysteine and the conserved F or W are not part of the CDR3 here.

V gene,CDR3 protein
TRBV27,ASSDRQFSYEQY
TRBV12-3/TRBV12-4,ASSPHLMGGEQY
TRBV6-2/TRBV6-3,AIRGPSSYNSPLH
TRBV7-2,ASSPGGTREQY
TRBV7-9,ASSLWGREAF
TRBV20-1,SARAQNLYEQY
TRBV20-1,SARGLADYNEQF
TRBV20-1,SARDSASGIREQY
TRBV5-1,ASSLVPAGTNTEAF
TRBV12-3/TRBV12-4,ASSLMGGNSPLH
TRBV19,ASSMRAGGYNEQF
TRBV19,ASSTPSSSYNEQF
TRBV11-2,ASSLRAGELF
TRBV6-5,ASSPGTSFGNSPLH
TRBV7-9,ASSLRTGQAF
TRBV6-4,ASSDNSGANVLT
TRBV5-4,ASSLVASGTSPDTHY
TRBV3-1,ASSPDGDTQY
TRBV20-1,SARDFGNTEAF
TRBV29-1,SVTDGFNYGYT
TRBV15,ATSRDGDQPQH
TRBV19,ASSPHSSGRAAGELF
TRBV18,ASSAWINEKLF
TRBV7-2,ASSLHRAGANVLT
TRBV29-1,SSKGPLTDTQY
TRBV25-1,ASSGTGQETQY
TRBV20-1,SARGGGLAGRETQY
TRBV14,ASSQDAREQF
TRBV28,ASSLFKGLDTEAF
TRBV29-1,SVGGLAGPNEQY
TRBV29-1,SVEDSPGGLGYT
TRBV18,ASSSGQQETQY
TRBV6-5,ASSTWTGAYEQY
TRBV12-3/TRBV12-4,ASRRHSGTQETQY
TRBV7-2,ASSLEGSSSPLH
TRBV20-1,SARDYTSGVYNEQF
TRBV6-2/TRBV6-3,ASSLAGVGETQY
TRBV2,ASSDWEVNTGELF
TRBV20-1,SARQRGRTDTQY
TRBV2,ASSARVNEQY
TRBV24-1,ATSNFRGTSGTSSYNEQF
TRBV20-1,SAERDSYEQY
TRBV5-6,AGSGQGLRTGELF
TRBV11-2,ASSSRTGWSYEQY
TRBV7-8,ASSLTGLSVLT
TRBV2,ASSDGADYTQY
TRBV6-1,ASTSSVTDTQY
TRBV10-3,AISESPGMNDEQY
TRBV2,AGGTRMETQY
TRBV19,ASSISGRDEQY
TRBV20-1,SARDMGEGVETQY
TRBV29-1,SVGQGDQPQH
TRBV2,ASSAQGQDNSPLH
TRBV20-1,SASPTSGIYEQY
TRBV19,ASTPQRGLAGVLENEQF
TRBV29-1,SVVEGDYGYT
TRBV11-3,ASSRNLGTEAF
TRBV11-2,ASSLDRKGKYT
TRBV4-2,ASSQEGTGGEKLF